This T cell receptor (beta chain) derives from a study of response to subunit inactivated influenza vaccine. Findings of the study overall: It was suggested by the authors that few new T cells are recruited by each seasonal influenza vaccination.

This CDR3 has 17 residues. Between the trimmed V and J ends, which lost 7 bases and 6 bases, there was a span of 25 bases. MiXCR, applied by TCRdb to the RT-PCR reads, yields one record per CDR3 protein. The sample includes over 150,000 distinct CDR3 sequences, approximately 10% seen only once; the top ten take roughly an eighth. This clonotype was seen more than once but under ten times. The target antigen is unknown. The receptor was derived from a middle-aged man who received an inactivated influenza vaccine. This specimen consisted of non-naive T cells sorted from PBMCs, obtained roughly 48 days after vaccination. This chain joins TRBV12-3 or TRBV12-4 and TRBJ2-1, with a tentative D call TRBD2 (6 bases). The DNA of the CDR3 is TGTGCCAGCACTCCACCCCCAGGGACGGAGGGTGCCAATGAGCAGTTCTTC. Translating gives CASTPPPGTEGANEQFF.